The TCR beta chain described here comes from a study of blood T cell repertoires in COVID-19. Study summary: The United States, Italy and Spain were the sources of the acute and convalescent COVID-19 samples. The analysed material was cDNA or gDNA that came from T cells, B-cell-depleted T cells, or PBMCs.

Seattle cases were enrolled at active infection and followed longitudinally. In the authors' workflow: By means of reference gene primer amplification, nucleated cell counts were estimated. Only in-frame clones appear in the TCRdb table, and some are missing; sequencing was by immunoSEQ multiplex PCR. That table gives V, J and clone size, and the DNA gave D and trimming. Of fewer than 300,000 clones in the sample, roughly 92% were seen once. Germline assignment: CDR1 SGHAT and CDR2 FQNNGV. The ends were cut back, 5 bases at V and 7 bases at J, with 12 bases in the middle. The CDR3 has 13 amino acids. The sequenced sample consisted of peripheral blood. The J gene is TRBJ1-3, the V gene TRBV11-2; unclear D gene. The TCR comes from a woman aged 25 to 39 with COVID-19, enrolled during active disease. The CDR3 sequence is CASSPPGGNTIYF. CDR3 DNA: TGTGCCAGCAGCCCACCGGGTGGGAACACCATATATTTT.